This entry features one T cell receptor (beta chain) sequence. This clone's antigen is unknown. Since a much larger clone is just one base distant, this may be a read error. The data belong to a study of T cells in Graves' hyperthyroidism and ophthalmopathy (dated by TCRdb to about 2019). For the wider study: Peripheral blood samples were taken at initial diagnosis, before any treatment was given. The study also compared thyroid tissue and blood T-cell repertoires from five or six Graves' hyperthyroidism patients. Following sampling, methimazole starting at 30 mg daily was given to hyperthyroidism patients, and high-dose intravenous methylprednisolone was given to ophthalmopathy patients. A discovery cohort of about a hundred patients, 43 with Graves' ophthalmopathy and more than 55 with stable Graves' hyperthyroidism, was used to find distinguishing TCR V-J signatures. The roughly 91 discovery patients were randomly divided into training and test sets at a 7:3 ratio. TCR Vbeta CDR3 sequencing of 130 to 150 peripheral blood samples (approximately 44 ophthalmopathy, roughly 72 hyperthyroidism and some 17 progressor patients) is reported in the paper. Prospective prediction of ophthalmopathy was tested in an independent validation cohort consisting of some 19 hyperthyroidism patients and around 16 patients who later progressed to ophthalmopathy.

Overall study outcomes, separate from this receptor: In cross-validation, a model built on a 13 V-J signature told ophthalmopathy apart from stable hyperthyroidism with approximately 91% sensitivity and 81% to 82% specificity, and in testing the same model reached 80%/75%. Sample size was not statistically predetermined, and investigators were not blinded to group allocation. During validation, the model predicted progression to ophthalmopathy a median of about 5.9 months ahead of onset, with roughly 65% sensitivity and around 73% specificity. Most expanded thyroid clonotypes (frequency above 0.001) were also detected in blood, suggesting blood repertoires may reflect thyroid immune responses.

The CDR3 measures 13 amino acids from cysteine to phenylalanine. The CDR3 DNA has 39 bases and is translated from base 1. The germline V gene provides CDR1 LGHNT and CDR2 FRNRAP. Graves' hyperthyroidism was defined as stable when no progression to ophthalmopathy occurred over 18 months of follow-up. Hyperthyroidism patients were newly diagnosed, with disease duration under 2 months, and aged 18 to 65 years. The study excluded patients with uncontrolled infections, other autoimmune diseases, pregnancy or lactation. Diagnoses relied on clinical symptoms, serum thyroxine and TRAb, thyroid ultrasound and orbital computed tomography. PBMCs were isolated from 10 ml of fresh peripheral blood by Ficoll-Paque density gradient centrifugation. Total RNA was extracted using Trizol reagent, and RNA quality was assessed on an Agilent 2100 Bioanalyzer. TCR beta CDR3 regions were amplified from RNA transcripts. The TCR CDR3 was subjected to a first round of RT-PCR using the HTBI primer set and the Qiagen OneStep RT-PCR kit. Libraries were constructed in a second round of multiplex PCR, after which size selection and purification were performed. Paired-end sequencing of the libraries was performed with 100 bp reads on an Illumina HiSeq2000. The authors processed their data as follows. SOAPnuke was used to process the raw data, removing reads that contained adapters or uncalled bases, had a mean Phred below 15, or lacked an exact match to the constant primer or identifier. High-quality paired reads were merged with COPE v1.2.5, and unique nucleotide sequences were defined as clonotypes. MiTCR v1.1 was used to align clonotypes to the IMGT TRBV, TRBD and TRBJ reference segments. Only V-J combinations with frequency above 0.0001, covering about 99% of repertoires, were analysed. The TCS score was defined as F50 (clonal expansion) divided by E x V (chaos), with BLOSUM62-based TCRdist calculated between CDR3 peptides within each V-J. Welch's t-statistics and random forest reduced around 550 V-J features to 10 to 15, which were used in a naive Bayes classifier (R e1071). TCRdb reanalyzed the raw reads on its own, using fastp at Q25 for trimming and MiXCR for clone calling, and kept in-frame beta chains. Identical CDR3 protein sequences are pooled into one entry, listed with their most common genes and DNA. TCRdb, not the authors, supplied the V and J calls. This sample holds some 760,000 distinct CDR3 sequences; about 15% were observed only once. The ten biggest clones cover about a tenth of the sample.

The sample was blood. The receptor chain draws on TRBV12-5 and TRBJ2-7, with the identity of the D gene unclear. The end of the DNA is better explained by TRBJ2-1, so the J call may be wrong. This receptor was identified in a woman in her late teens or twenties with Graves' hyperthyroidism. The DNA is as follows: TGTGCTAGTGGTTTGGGCCCGCAGCTCGAGCAGTTCTTC. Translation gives CASGLGPQLEQFF.